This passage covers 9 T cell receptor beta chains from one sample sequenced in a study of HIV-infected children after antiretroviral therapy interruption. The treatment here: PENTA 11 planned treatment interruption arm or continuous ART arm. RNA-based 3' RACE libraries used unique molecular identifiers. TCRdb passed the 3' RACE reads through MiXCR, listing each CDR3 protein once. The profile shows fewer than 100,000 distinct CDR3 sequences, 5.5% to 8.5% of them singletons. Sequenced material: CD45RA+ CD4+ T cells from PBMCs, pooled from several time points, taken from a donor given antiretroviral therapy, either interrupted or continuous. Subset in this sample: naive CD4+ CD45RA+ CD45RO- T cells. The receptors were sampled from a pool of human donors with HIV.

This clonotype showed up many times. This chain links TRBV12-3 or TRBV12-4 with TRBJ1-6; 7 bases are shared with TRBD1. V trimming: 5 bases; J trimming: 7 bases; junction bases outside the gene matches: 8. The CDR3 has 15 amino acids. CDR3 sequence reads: CASSPTGRGNSPLHF. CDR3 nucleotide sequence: TGTGCCAGCAGTCCGACAGGGAGGGGGAATTCACCCCTCCACTTT.

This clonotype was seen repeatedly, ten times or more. CDR3 amino acids: CASSLDLAGGTDTQYF. The CDR3 DNA reads TGTGCCAGCAGCTTGGATCTAGCGGGGGGGACTGATACGCAGTATTTT. The chain joins TRBV5-5 to TRBJ2-3; TRBD2 agrees at 12 bases. Germline V gives CDR1 SGHKS, CDR2 YYEKEE (reference sequence). J lost 6 bases, V lost 0 bases, and 5 bases had no gene match. The CDR3 runs 16 residues.

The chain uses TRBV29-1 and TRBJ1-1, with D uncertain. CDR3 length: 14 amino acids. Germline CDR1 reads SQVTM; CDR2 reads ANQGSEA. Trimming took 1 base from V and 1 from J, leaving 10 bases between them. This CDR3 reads CSVEARGKNTEAFF. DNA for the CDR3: TGCAGCGTTGAAGCCCGCGGGAAGAACACTGAAGCTTTCTTT.

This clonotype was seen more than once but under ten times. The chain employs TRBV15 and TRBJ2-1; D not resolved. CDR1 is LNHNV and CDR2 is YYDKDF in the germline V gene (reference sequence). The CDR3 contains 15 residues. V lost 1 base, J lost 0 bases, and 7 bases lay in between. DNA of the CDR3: TGTGCCACCAGCAGAGTCATAAGCTCCTACAATGAGCAGTTCTTC. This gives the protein CATSRVISSYNEQFF.

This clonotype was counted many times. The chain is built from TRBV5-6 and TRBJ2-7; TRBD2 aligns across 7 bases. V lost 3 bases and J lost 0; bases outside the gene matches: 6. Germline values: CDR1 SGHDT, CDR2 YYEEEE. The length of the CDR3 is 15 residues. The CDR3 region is CASSYTAGSSYEQYF. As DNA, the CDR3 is TGTGCCAGCAGCTACACAGCGGGGAGCTCCTACGAGCAGTACTTC. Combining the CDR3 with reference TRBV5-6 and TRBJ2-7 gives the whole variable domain DAGVTQSPTHLIKTRGQQVTLRCSPKSGHDTVSWYQQALGQGPQFIFQYYEEEERQRGNFPDRFSGHQFPNYSSELNVNALLLGDSALYLCASSYTAGSSYEQYFGPGTRLTVT.

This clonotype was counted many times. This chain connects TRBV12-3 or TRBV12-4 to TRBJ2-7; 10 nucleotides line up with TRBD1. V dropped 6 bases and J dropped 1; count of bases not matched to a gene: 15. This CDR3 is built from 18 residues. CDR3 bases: TGTGCCAGCAGATCCCGGGACAGGGGAATCTTCGGGTCCTACGAGCAGTACTTC. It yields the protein CASRSRDRGIFGSYEQYF.

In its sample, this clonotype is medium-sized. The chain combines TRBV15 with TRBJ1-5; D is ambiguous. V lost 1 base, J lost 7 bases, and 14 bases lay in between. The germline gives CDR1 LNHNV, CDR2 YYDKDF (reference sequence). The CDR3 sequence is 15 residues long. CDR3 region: CATSRGTEFQQPQHF. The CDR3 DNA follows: TGTGCCACCAGCAGAGGGACCGAGTTTCAACAGCCCCAGCATTTT.

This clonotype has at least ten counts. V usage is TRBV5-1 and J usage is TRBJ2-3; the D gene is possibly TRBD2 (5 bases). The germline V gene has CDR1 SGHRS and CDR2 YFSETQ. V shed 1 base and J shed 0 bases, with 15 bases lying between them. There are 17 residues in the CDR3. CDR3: CASSLLGSDFSTDTQYF. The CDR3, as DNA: TGCGCCAGCAGCTTGCTAGGCTCGGACTTTAGCACAGATACGCAGTATTTT.

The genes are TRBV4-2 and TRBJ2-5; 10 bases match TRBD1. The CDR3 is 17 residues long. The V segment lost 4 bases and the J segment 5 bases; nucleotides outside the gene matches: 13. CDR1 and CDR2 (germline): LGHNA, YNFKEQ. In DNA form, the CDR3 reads TGTGCCAGCAGCCCTAGACAGGGGGCGGACCGGGAGGAGACCCAGTACTTC. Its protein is CASSPRQGADREETQYF.